This T cell receptor beta chain is from a study of blood T cell repertoires in COVID-19. The CDR3 consists of 14 residues. Germline V gives CDR1 SGHRS, CDR2 YFSETQ. V lost 3 bases and J lost 4; bases outside the gene matches: 6. Per the study methods: Estimated nucleated cell counts came from reference gene primer amplification. This table comes from immunoSEQ multiplex PCR, and its TCRdb copy is limited to in-frame clones, with some not included. The V and J calls and clone size were taken over from that table, and D and trimming were inferred from the DNA. The table lists roughly 100,000 clones, over 80% of them singletons.

This clonotype was obtained from a man aged 50 to 59 with active COVID-19. The sequencing sample was made of peripheral blood. The chain carries TRBV5-1 and TRBJ1-1; 7 positions match TRBD1. CDR3 region: CASSWMGQSTEAFF. For the CDR3, the DNA is TGCGCCAGCAGCTGGATGGGACAGAGCACTGAAGCTTTCTTT.